Reported below is one T cell receptor beta chain. Profiling relied on immunoSEQ multiplex PCR, and the TCRdb table lists in-frame clones only, not all of them. Here the sample spans around 38,000 clones, 80% to 85% being singletons. J lost 8 bases, V lost 1 base, and 5 bases had no gene match. The length of the CDR3 is 14 residues. Germline CDR1 and CDR2: MDHEN and SYDVKM. These data come from a study of graft-versus-host responses after intestinal transplantation. V gene TRBV28 combines with J gene TRBJ1-2; the match to TRBD1 covers 9 bases. This sample comprised PBMCs, obtained 1,000 to 1,200 days after transplant. The receptor was isolated from a human patient who received an intestinal transplant, so some T cells may come from the graft donor. CDR3 region: CASSLLGQGRGYTF. As DNA, the CDR3 is TGTGCCAGCAGTTTATTGGGACAGGGTAGAGGCTACACCTTC.